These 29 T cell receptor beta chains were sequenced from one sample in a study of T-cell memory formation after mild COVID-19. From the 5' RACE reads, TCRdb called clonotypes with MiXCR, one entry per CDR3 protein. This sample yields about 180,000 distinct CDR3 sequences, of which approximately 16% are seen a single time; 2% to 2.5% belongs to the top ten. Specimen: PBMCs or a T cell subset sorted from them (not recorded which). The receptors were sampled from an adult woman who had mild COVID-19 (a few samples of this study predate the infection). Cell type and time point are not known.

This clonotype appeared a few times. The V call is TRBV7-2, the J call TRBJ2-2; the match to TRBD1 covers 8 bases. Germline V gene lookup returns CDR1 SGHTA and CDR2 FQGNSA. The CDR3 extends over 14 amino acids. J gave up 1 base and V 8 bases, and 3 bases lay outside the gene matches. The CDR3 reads CASLDRVNTGELFF. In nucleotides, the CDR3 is TGTGCCAGCCTGGACAGGGTGAACACCGGGGAGCTGTTTTTT.

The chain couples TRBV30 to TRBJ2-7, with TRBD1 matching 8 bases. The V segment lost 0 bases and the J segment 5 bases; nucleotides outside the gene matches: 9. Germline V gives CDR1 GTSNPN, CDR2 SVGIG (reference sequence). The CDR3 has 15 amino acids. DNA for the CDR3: TGTGCCTGGAGTGTAGGGGGGACAGGAGGCAACGAGCAGTACTTC. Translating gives CAWSVGGTGGNEQYF.

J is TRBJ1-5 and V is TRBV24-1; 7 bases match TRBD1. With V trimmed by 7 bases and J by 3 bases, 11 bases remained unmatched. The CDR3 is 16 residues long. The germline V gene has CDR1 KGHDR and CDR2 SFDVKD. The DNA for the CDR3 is TGTGCCACCAGCCTTACAGGGGTAAGCTCCAATCAGCCCCAGCATTTT. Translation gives CATSLTGVSSNQPQHF.

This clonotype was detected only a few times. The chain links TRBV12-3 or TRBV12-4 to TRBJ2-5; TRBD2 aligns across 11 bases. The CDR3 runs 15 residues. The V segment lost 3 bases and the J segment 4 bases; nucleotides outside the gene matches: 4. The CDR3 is CASSFVAGGLETQYF. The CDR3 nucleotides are TGTGCCAGCAGTTTCGTAGCGGGAGGGCTAGAGACCCAGTACTTC.

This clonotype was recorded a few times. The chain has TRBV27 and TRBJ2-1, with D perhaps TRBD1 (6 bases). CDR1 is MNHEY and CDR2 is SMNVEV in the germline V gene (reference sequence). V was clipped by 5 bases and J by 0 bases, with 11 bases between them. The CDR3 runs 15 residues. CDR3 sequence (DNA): TGTGCCAGCAGTCAAGACAGGTTCTCCTACAATGAGCAGTTCTTC. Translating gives CASSQDRFSYNEQFF.

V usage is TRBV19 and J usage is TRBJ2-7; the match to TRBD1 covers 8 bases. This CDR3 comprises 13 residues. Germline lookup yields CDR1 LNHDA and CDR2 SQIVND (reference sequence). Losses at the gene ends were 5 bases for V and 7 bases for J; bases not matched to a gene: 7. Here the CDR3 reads CASSPDRANEQYF. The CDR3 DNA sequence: TGTGCCAGTAGTCCGGACAGGGCAAATGAGCAGTACTTC.

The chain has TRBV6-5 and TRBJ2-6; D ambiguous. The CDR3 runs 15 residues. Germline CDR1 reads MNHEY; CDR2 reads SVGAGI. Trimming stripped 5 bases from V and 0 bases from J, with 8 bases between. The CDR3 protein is CASSKTGSGANVLTF. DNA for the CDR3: TGTGCCAGCAGTAAGACGGGCTCTGGGGCCAACGTCCTGACTTTC.

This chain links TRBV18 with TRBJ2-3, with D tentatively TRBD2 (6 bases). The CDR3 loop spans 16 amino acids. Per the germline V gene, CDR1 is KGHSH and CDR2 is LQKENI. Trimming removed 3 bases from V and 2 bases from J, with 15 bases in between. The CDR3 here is CASSPRRAGPTDTQYF. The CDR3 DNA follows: TGTGCCAGCTCACCGAGGAGGGCGGGGCCCACAGATACGCAGTATTTT.

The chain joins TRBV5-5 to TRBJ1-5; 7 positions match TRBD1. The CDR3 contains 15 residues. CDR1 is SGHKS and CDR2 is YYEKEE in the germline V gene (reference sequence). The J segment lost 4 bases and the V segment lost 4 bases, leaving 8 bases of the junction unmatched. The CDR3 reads CASSPLGTENQPQHF. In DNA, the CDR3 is TGTGCCAGCAGCCCCTTGGGGACAGAGAATCAGCCCCAGCATTTT. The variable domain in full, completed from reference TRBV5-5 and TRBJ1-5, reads DAGVTQSPTHLIKTRGQQVTLRCSPISGHKSVSWYQQVLGQGPQFIFQYYEKEERGRGNFPDRFSARQFPNYSSELNVNALLLGDSALYLCASSPLGTENQPQHFGDGTRLSIL.

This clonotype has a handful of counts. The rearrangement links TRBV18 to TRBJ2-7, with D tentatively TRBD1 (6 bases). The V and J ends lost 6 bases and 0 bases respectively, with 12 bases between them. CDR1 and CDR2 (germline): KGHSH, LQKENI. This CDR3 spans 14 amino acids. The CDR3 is CASSHDRSSYEQYF. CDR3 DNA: TGTGCCAGCTCTCATGACAGGAGCTCCTACGAGCAGTACTTC.

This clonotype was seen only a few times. The DNA for the CDR3 is TGCAGTGCTACCCCTCCTAGCGGGGGGTACAATGAGCAGTTCTTC. It translates to CSATPPSGGYNEQFF. The chain carries TRBV20-1 and TRBJ2-1, with 11 bases aligning to TRBD2. Trimming at V came to 4 bases and at J to 4 bases, leaving 6 bases not matched to a gene. Germline loops: CDR1 DFQATT, CDR2 SNEGSKA (reference sequence). The CDR3 totals 15 residues.

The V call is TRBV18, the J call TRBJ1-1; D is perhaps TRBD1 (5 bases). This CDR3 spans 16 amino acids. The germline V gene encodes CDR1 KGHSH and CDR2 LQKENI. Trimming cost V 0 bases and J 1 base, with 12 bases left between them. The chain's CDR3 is CASSPPSTGENTEAFF. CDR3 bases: TGTGCCAGCTCACCACCGAGTACGGGGGAGAACACTGAAGCTTTCTTT.

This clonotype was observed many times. The CDR3 bases are TGTGCCAGCAGCTTAGCGGGGACGAACACCGGGGAGCTGTTTTTT. Its protein product is CASSLAGTNTGELFF. The chain combines TRBV7-9 with TRBJ2-2; D is unresolved. The length of the CDR3 is 15 residues. Trimming shortened V by 0 bases and J by 0 bases, and 5 bases separated the two germline ends. Germline CDR1 SEHNR, CDR2 FQNEAQ (reference sequence).

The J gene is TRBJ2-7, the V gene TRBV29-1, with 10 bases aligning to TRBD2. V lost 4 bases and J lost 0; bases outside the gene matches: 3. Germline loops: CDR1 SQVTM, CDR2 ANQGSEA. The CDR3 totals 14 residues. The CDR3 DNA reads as TGCAGCGTTGGCAGCGGGGGGGGCTCCTACGAGCAGTACTTC. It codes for CSVGSGGGSYEQYF.

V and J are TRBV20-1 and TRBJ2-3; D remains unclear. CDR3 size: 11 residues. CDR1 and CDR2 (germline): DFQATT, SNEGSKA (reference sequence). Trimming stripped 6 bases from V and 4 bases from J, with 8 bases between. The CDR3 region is CSAHLSDTQYF. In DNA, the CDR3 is TGCAGTGCCCATTTATCAGATACGCAGTATTTT.

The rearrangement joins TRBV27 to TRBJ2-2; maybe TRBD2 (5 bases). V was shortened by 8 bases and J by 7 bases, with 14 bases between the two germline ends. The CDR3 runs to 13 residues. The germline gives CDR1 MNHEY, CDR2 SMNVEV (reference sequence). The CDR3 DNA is TGTGCCAGCTCCATTCTCGGGGACGGGGAGCTGTTTTTT. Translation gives CASSILGDGELFF.

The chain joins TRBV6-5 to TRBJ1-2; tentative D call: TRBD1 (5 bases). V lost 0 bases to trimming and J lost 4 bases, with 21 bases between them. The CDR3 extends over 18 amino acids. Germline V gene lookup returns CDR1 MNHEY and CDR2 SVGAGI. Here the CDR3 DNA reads TGTGCCAGCAGTTACTCGCGCTCCCAGGCAGGGTCGATCTATGGCTACACCTTC. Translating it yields CASSYSRSQAGSIYGYTF.

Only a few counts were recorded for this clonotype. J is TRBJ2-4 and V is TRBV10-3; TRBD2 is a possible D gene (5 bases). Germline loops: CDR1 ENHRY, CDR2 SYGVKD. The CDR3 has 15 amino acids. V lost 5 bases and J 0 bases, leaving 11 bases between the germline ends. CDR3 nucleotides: TGTGCCATCAGTCCCGGGGAGTCAGCCAAAAACATTCAGTACTTC. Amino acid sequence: CAISPGESAKNIQYF.

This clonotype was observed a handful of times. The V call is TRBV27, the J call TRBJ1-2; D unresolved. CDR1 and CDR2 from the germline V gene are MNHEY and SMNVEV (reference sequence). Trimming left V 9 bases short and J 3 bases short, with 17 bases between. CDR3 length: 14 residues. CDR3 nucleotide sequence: TGTGCCAGTTCAAGTTCCTTTGGGTACTATGGCTACACCTTC. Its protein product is CASSSSFGYYGYTF.

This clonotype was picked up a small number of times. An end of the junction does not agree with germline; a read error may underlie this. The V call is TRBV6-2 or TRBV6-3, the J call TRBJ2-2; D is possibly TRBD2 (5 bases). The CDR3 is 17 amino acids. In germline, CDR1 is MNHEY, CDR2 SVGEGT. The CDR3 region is CAISYNLASRYTGELFF. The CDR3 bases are TGTGCCATCAGTTACAACTTGGCTAGCAGATACACCGGGGAGCTGTTTTTT.

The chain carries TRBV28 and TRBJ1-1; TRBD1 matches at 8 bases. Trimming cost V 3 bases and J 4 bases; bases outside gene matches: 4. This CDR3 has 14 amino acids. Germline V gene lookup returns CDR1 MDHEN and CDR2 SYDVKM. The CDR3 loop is CASSFRGRSTEAFF. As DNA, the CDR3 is TGTGCCAGCAGTTTCAGGGGGCGCTCCACTGAAGCTTTCTTT.

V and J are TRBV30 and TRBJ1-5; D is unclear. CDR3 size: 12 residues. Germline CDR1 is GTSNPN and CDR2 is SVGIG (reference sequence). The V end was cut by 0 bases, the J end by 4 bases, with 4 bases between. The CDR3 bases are TGTGCCTGGAGTGTATATAATCAGCCCCAGCATTTT. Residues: CAWSVYNQPQHF. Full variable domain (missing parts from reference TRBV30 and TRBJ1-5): SQTIHQWPATLVQPVGSPLSLECTVEGTSNPNLYWYRQAAGRGLQLLFYSVGIGQISSEVPQNLSASRPQDRQFILSSKKLLLSDSGFYLCAWSVYNQPQHFGDGTRLSIL.

As DNA, the CDR3 is TGTGCCGGGCGGGGGGCGGGCACAGATACGCAGTATTTT. This codes for CAGRGAGTDTQYF. This chain joins TRBV30 and TRBJ2-3, with 8 nucleotides matching TRBD2. Germline V CDR1 and CDR2: GTSNPN, SVGIG (reference sequence). Trimming cost V 8 bases and J 1 base; bases outside gene matches: 5. The CDR3 totals 13 residues.

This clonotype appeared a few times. The CDR3 region has the DNA TGTGCCAGTAGTCCACTAGCGGACAACAATGAGCAGTTCTTC. Residues: CASSPLADNNEQFF. The chain is built from TRBV19 and TRBJ2-1; 8 bases map to TRBD2. The CDR3 length is 14 residues. J was trimmed by 5 bases and V by 5 bases; bases with no gene match: 5. Germline CDR1 reads LNHDA; CDR2 reads SQIVND (reference sequence).

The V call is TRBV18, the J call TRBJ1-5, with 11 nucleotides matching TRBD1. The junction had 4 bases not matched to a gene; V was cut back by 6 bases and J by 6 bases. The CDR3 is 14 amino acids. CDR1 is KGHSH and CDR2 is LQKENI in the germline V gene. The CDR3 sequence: CASSPGQGAQPQHF. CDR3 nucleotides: TGTGCCAGCTCCCCCGGACAGGGGGCTCAGCCCCAGCATTTT.

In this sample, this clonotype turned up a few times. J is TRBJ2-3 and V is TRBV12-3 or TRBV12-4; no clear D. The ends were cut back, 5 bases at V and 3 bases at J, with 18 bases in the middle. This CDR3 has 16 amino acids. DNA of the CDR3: TGTGCCAGCAGTCCCACCTCCTTGGGTGAAACAGATACGCAGTATTTT. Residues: CASSPTSLGETDTQYF.

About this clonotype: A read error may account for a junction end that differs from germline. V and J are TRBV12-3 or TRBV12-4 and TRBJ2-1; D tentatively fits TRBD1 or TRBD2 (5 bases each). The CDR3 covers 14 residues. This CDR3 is CASSLARVRGPGVF. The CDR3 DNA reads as TGTGCCAGCAGTTTAGCGCGAGTGAGGGGTCCTGGGGTCTTC.

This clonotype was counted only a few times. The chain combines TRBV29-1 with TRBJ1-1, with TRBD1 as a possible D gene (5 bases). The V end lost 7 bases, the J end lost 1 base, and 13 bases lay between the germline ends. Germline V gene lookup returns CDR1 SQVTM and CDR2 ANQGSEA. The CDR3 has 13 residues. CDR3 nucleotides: TGCAGCGCCCGAGGGGCAGGGAACACTGAAGCTTTCTTT. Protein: CSARGAGNTEAFF.

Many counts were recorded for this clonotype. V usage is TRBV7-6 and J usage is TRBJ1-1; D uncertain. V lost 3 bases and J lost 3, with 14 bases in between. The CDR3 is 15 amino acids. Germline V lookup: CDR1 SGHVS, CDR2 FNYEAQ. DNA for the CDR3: TGTGCCAGCAGCTTCGGACCAGCAAGGGACACTGAAGCTTTCTTT. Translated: CASSFGPARDTEAFF.